This T cell receptor (beta chain) was recorded in a study of CD8 T cells in Susac syndrome. When the RNA was reverse transcribed, random hexamers were used with an input of roughly 0.45 to 1 ug. The authors amplified TCR beta CDR3 across 54 Vbeta and 13 Jbeta using immunoSEQ multiplex PCR. Each CDR3 protein is one row after TCRdb ran MiXCR on the immunoSEQ multiplex PCR reads. In the table there are more than 85,000 distinct CDR3 sequences, 90% to 96% of which are singletons. The CDR3 contains 15 residues. Germline CDR1 reads MNHEY; CDR2 reads SVGEGT. Trimming at V came to 6 bases and at J to 5 bases, leaving 10 bases not matched to a gene. The authors carried out high-throughput sequencing of TCR beta. They applied it to CD8+ and CD4+ T cells obtained from blood. Healthy donors served as the controls. They were matched for age and sex. While CD8+ and CD4+ T cells were isolated negatively, TEMRA cells were enriched by FACS.

The V and J genes are TRBV6-2 or TRBV6-3 and TRBJ2-7; TRBD1 aligns across 10 bases. This clonotype was sampled from a human donor in good health. The sequencing sample was made of CD4+ T cells from PBMCs. CDR3 sequence: CASRGPGQGFHEQYF. In DNA, the CDR3 is TGTGCCAGCAGAGGACCGGGACAGGGGTTCCACGAGCAGTACTTC.